Listed below are T cell receptor beta chains from one sample, sequenced in a study of cytomegalovirus exposure and HLA in healthy donors. Repertoires were generated with immunoSEQ multiplex PCR, while TCRdb's copy carries only in-frame clones and drops some. The sample records about 120,000 clones, roughly 90% being singletons. Sequencing used PBMCs. These receptors were taken from a woman younger than 35 in good health and CMV-seronegative. The CDR3 runs from the conserved cysteine through the conserved F or W. Each record gives: J gene, clone size, D gene, V gene, CDR3 DNA, CDR3 protein. The D gene is left open where the match is weak. Rows give clone size only sometimes, using once, few, many, or a class for an expanded clone.

j_gene: TRBJ2-7; abundance: -; d_gene: -; v_gene: TRBV28; CDR3nt: TGTGCCAGCAGTTTCGGGTCTGGCGAGCAGTACTTC; CDR3aa: CASSFGSGEQYF
j_gene: TRBJ2-2; abundance: -; d_gene: -; v_gene: TRBV29-1; CDR3nt: TGCAGCGCCACCGACAGGGGAGGGACCGGGGAGCTGTTTTTT; CDR3aa: CSATDRGGTGELFF
j_gene: TRBJ1-1; abundance: -; d_gene: TRBD1; v_gene: TRBV19; CDR3nt: TGTGCCAGTAGCCTACAGGGGTCGTCGAACACTGAAGCTTTCTTT; CDR3aa: CASSLQGSSNTEAFF
j_gene: TRBJ1-1; abundance: once; d_gene: -; v_gene: TRBV7-8; CDR3nt: TGTGCCAGCAGCCCGGGGGGGACTGAAGCTTTCTTT; CDR3aa: CASSPGGTEAFF
j_gene: TRBJ1-5; abundance: -; d_gene: -; v_gene: TRBV6-1; CDR3nt: TGTGCCAGCGCCGCTACAGGTTACCAGCCCCAGCATTTT; CDR3aa: CASAATGYQPQHF
j_gene: TRBJ2-1; abundance: -; d_gene: -; v_gene: TRBV9; CDR3nt: TGTGCCAGCAGCGAATCAGGGTGGGCTGAGCAGTTCTTC; CDR3aa: CASSESGWAEQFF
j_gene: TRBJ2-2; abundance: -; d_gene: TRBD2; v_gene: TRBV28; CDR3nt: TGTGCCAGCACCCCGGGGGGGGGAGTCGGGGAGCTGTTTTTT; CDR3aa: CASTPGGGVGELFF
j_gene: TRBJ2-3; abundance: -; d_gene: -; v_gene: TRBV2; CDR3nt: TGTGCCAGCAGGACCGGAGGGGCCCCGATAGAAACAGATACGCAGTATTTT; CDR3aa: CASRTGGAPIETDTQYF
j_gene: TRBJ2-1; abundance: -; d_gene: TRBD2; v_gene: TRBV5-4; CDR3nt: TGTGCCAGCAGCCTTGGGACTAGCGCCTACAATGAGCAGTTCTTC; CDR3aa: CASSLGTSAYNEQFF
j_gene: TRBJ2-7; abundance: -; d_gene: -; v_gene: TRBV10-3; CDR3nt: TGTGCCATCAGTGAGTCGCGGCAAAGCTCCTACGAGCAGTACTTC; CDR3aa: CAISESRQSSYEQYF
j_gene: TRBJ1-2; abundance: -; d_gene: -; v_gene: TRBV5-1; CDR3nt: TGCGCCAGCAGCTTGGGGGGGCTGCGTGGCTACACCTTC; CDR3aa: CASSLGGLRGYTF
j_gene: TRBJ1-5; abundance: -; d_gene: -; v_gene: TRBV5-6; CDR3nt: TGTGCCAGCAGCCTGGCAGGGGTAGGCAATCAGCCCCAGCATTTT; CDR3aa: CASSLAGVGNQPQHF
j_gene: TRBJ1-1; abundance: -; d_gene: -; v_gene: TRBV25-1; CDR3nt: TGTGCCAGCAGACAGGGCGGTAGTACCACTGAAGCTTTCTTT; CDR3aa: CASRQGGSTTEAFF
j_gene: TRBJ2-2; abundance: once; d_gene: -; v_gene: TRBV29-1; CDR3nt: TGCAGCGTTGATCCCAGAGCGTCCGGGGAGCTGTTTTTT; CDR3aa: CSVDPRASGELFF
j_gene: TRBJ2-5; abundance: -; d_gene: -; v_gene: TRBV5-4; CDR3nt: TGTGCCAGCAGCTTGGGGCTAGCAGGCCGCCAAGAGACCCAGTACTTC; CDR3aa: CASSLGLAGRQETQYF
j_gene: TRBJ1-1; abundance: -; d_gene: -; v_gene: TRBV28; CDR3nt: TGTGCCAGCAGTTTATGGACAGTCACGAACACTGAAGCTTTCTTT; CDR3aa: CASSLWTVTNTEAFF
j_gene: TRBJ2-7; abundance: -; d_gene: -; v_gene: TRBV11-3; CDR3nt: TGTGCCAGCAGCCCCTCGGCCTCCGGGGCCTACGAGCAGTACTTC; CDR3aa: CASSPSASGAYEQYF
j_gene: TRBJ2-7; abundance: -; d_gene: TRBD2; v_gene: TRBV7-8; CDR3nt: TGTGCCAGCAGCTTCCCCGAAGCGGGAGCCCAGACCTACGAGCAGTACTTC; CDR3aa: CASSFPEAGAQTYEQYF
j_gene: TRBJ2-3; abundance: -; d_gene: TRBD1; v_gene: TRBV2; CDR3nt: TGTGCCAGCAGACCGGACAGGCAGAAGCAGTATTTT; CDR3aa: CASRPDRQKQYF
j_gene: TRBJ1-5; abundance: -; d_gene: TRBD1; v_gene: TRBV5-6; CDR3nt: TGTGCCAGCAGCGCGGGGCAGGGGGGCAATCAGCCCCAGCATTTT; CDR3aa: CASSAGQGGNQPQHF
j_gene: TRBJ1-1; abundance: once; d_gene: -; v_gene: TRBV11-3; CDR3nt: TGTGCCAGCAGAGCAAGAGACAGTCTGAACACTGAAGCTTTCTTT; CDR3aa: CASRARDSLNTEAFF
j_gene: TRBJ1-1; abundance: -; d_gene: -; v_gene: TRBV11-3; CDR3nt: TGTGCCAGCAATCGGGGGTTGGGGAACACTGAAGCTTTCTTT; CDR3aa: CASNRGLGNTEAFF
j_gene: TRBJ2-1; abundance: -; d_gene: -; v_gene: TRBV5-1; CDR3nt: TGCGCCAGCAGCGCCGGGACCCCCGGGAGTGAGCAGTTCTTC; CDR3aa: CASSAGTPGSEQFF
j_gene: TRBJ2-1; abundance: -; d_gene: -; v_gene: TRBV5-1; CDR3nt: TGCGCCAGCAGTTTCTCCGGGACTTTCAACAATGAGCAGTTCTTC; CDR3aa: CASSFSGTFNNEQFF
j_gene: TRBJ2-5; abundance: once; d_gene: -; v_gene: TRBV5-1; CDR3nt: TGCGCCAGCAGCTTGGAGGCAGGTCAAGAGACCCAGTACTTC; CDR3aa: CASSLEAGQETQYF
j_gene: TRBJ2-5; abundance: -; d_gene: -; v_gene: TRBV5-8; CDR3nt: TGTGCCAGCAGCTTAACCGAGGGAACCCAGTACTTC; CDR3aa: CASSLTEGTQYF
j_gene: TRBJ2-7; abundance: once; d_gene: TRBD1; v_gene: TRBV28; CDR3nt: TGTGCCAGCAGTTTGACAGGGTGGGGCTACGAGCAGTACTTC; CDR3aa: CASSLTGWGYEQYF
j_gene: TRBJ1-2; abundance: -; d_gene: -; v_gene: TRBV5-1; CDR3nt: TGCGCCAGCAGCTTGGATGGGCAGGGTGGCGGCTACACCTTC; CDR3aa: CASSLDGQGGGYTF
j_gene: TRBJ1-5; abundance: -; d_gene: -; v_gene: TRBV6-1; CDR3nt: TGTGCCAGCAGTTCTATTTTGCGTCAGCCCCAGCATTTT; CDR3aa: CASSSILRQPQHF
j_gene: TRBJ2-7; abundance: -; d_gene: TRBD1; v_gene: TRBV2; CDR3nt: TGTGCCAGCAGACCGGGACAGGGAAACTACGAGCAGTACTTC; CDR3aa: CASRPGQGNYEQYF
j_gene: TRBJ1-3; abundance: -; d_gene: TRBD1; v_gene: TRBV28; CDR3nt: TGTGCCAGCAGTCCCATAGGACAGGGGGCGGCGGCGGGAAACACCATATATTTT; CDR3aa: CASSPIGQGAAAGNTIYF